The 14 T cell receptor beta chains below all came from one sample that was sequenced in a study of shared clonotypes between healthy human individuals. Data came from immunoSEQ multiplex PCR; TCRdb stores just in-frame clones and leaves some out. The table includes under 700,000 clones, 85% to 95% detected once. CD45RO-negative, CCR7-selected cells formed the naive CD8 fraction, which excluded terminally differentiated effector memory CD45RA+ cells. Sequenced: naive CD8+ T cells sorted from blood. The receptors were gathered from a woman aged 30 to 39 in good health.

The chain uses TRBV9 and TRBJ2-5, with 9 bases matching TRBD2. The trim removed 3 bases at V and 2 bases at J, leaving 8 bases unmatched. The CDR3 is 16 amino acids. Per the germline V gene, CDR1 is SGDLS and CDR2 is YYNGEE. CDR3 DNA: TGTGCCAGCAGCGACGGGACTAGCCTACGTCAAGAGACCCAGTACTTC. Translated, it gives CASSDGTSLRQETQYF.

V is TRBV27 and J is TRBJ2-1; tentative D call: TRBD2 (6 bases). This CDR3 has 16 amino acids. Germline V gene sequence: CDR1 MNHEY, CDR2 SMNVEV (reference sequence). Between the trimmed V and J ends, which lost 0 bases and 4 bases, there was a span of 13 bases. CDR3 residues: CASSLSSLGLYNEQFF. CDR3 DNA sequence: TGTGCCAGCAGTTTATCTAGTCTGGGACTTTACAATGAGCAGTTCTTC.

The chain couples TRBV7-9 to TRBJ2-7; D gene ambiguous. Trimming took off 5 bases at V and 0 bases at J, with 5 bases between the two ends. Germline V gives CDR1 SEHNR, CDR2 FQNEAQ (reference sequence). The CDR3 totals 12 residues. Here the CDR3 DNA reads TGTGCCAGCAGCGTGGACTCCTACGAGCAGTACTTC. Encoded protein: CASSVDSYEQYF.

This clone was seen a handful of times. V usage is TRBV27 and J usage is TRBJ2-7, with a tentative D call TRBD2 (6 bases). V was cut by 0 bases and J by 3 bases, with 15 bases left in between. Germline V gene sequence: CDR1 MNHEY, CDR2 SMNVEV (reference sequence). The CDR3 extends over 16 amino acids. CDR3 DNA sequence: TGTGCCAGCAGTTTATCCCGGACTATCAATCTCTACGAGCAGTACTTC. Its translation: CASSLSRTINLYEQYF.

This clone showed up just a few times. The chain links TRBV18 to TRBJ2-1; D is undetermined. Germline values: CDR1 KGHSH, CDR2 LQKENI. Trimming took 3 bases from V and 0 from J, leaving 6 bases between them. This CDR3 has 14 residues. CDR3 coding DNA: TGTGCCAGCTCACCGGAAAGCTCCTACAATGAGCAGTTCTTC. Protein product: CASSPESSYNEQFF. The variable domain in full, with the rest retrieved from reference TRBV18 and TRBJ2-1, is NAGVMQNPRHLVRRRGQEARLRCSPMKGHSHVYWYRQLPEEGLKFMVYLQKENIIDESGMPKERFSAEFPKEGPSILRIQQVVRGDSAAYFCASSPESSYNEQFFGPGTRLTVL.

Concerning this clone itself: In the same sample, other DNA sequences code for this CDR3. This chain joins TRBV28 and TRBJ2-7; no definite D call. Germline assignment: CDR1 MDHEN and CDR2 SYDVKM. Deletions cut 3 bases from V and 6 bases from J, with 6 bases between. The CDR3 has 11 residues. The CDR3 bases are TGTGCCAGCAGTTTTACCGGCGAGCAGTACTTC. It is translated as CASSFTGEQYF.

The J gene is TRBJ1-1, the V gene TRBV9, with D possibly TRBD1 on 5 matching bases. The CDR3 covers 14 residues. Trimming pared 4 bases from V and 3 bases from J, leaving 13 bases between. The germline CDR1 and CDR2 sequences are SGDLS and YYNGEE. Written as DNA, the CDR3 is TGTGCCAGCAGCCCGGGACTTGGGGACACTGAAGCTTTCTTT. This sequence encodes CASSPGLGDTEAFF.

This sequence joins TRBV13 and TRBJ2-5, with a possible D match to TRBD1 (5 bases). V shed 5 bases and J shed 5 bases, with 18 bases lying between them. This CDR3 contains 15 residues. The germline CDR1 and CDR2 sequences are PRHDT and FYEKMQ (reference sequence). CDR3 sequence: CASSEGHRRLETQYF. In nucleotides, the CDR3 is TGTGCCAGCAGCGAAGGACACAGACGTTTGGAGACCCAGTACTTC.

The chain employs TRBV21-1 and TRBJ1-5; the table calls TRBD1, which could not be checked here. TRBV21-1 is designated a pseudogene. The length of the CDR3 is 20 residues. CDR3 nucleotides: TGTGCCAGCAGCAAAAAGCGGGACAGGGGATACTTAGCGGGCAATCAGCCCCAGCATTTT. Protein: CASSKKRDRGYLAGNQPQHF.

The DNA of the CDR3 is TGTGCCAGCAGCACAACTGGCGAGGCAGGACAGCCCCAGCATTTT. Its protein is CASSTTGEAGQPQHF. The J gene is TRBJ1-5, the V gene TRBV9; D remains ambiguous. Trimming cost V 4 bases and J 7 bases, with 18 bases left between them. This CDR3 spans 15 amino acids. Germline V gene data show CDR1 as SGDLS and CDR2 as YYNGEE.

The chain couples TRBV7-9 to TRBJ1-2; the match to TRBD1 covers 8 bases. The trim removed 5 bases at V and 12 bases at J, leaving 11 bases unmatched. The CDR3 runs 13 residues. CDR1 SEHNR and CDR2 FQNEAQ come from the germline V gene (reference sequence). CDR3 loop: CASSPGQGNKDTF. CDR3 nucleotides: TGTGCCAGCAGCCCCGGACAGGGTAATAAGGACACCTTC.

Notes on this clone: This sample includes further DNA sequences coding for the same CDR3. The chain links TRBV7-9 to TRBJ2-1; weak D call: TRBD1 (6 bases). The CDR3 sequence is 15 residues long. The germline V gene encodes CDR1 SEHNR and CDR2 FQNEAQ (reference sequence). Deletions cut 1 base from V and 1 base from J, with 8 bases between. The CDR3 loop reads CASSLGQGSYNEQFF. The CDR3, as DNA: TGTGCCAGCAGCTTAGGGCAGGGGTCCTACAATGAGCAGTTCTTC.

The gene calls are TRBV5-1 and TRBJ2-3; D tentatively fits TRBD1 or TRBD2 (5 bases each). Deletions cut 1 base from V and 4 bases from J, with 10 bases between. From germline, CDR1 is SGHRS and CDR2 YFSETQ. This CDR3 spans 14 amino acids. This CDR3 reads CASSLTLGADTQYF. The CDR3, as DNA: TGCGCCAGCAGCTTGACCCTGGGGGCAGATACGCAGTATTTT.

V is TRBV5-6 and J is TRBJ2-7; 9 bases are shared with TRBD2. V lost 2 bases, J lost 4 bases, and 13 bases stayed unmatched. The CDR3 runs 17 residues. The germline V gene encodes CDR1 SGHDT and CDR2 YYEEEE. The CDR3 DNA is TGTGCCAGCAGCTTCCCCGCGGGAGGGCCCTCCACTTACGAGCAGTACTTC. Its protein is CASSFPAGGPSTYEQYF.